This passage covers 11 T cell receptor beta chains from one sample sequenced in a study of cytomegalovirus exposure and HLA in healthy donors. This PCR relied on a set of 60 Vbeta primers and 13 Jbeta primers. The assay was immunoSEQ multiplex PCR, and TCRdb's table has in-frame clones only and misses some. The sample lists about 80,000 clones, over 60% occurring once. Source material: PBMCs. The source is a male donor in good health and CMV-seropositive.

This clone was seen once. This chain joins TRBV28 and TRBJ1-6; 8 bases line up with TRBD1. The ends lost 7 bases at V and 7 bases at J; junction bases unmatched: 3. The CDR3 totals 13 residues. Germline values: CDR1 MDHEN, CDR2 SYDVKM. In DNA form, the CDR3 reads TGTGCCAGCACGAACAGGGGGAATTCACCCCTCCACTTT. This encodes CASTNRGNSPLHF.

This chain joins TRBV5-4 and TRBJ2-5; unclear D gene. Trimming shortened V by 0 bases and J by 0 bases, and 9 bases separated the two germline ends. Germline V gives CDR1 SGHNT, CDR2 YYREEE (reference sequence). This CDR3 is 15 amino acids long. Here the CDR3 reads CASSLDQFYQETQYF. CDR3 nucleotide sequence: TGTGCCAGCAGCTTGGATCAGTTTTACCAAGAGACCCAGTACTTC.

The CDR3 coding sequence is TGCAGCGTTGTCAGGACTTTTAACAATGAGCAGTTCTTC. This codes for CSVVRTFNNEQFF. The gene calls are TRBV29-1 and TRBJ2-1, with D maybe TRBD2 (5 bases). The CDR3 totals 13 residues. V lost 4 bases, J lost 5 bases, and 12 bases lay in between. Per the germline V gene, CDR1 is SQVTM and CDR2 is ANQGSEA.

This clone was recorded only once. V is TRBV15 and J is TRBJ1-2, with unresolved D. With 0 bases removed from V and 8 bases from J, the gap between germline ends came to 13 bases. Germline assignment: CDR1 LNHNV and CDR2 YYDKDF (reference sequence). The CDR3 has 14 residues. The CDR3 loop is CATSRDPVSGGYTF. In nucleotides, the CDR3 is TGTGCCACCAGCAGAGATCCTGTTTCGGGGGGCTACACCTTC.

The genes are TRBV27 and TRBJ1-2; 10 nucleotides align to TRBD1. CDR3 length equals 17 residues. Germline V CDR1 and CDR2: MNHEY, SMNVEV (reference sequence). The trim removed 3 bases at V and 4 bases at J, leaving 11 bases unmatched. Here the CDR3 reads CASSLEGQGTSGYGYTF. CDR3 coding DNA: TGTGCCAGCAGTTTGGAGGGACAGGGGACCTCTGGCTATGGCTACACCTTC.

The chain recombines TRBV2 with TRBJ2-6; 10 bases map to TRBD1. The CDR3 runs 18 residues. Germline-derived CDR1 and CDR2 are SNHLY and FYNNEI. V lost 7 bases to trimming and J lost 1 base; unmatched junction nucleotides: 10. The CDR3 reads CASMNRDRGMSGANVLTF. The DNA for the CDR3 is TGTGCCAGCATGAACCGGGACAGGGGCATGTCTGGGGCCAACGTCCTGACTTTC.

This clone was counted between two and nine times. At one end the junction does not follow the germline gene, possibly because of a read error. The CDR3 spells CASSLTEYTEAFF. CDR3 DNA sequence: TGTGCTAGCAGCTTGACAGAGTACACTGAAGCTTTCTTT. The chain links TRBV7-7 to TRBJ1-1; weak D call: TRBD1 (5 bases). There are 13 residues in the CDR3. Germline V gene lookup returns CDR1 SSHAT and CDR2 FNYEAQ (reference sequence).

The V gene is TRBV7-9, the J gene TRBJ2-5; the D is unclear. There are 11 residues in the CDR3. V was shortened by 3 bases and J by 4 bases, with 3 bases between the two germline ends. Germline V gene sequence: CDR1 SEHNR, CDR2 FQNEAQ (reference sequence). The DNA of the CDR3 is TGTGCCAGCAGCTTCTCAGAGACCCAGTACTTC. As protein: CASSFSETQYF. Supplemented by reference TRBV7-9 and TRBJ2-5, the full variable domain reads DTGVSQNPRHKITKRGQNVTFRCDPISEHNRLYWYRQTLGQGPEFLTYFQNEAQLEKSRLLSDRFSAERPKGSFSTLEIQRTEQGDSAMYLCASSFSETQYFGPGTRLLVL.

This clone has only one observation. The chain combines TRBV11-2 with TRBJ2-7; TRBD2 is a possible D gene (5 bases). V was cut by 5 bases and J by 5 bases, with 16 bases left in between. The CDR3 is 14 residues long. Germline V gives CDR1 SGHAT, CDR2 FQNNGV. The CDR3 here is CASSSWVERNEQYF. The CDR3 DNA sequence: TGTGCCAGCAGCAGCTGGGTCGAGCGGAACGAGCAGTACTTC.

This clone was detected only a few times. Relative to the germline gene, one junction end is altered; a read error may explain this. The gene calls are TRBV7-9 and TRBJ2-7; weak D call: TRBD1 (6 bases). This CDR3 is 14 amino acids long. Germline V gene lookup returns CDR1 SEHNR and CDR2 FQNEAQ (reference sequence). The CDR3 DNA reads TGTTCCAGCAGCTTAGCGATTGAACAGGGCCCACAGTACTTC. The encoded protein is CSSSLAIEQGPQYF.

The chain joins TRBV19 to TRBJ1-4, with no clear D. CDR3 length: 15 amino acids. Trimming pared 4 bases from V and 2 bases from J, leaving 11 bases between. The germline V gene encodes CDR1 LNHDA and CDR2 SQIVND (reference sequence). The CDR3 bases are TGTGCCAGTAGTACGGGGATCAGCACTAATGAAAAACTGTTTTTT. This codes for CASSTGISTNEKLFF.